The rows below give T cell receptor beta chains drawn from one sample of a study of blood T cell repertoires in COVID-19. Method: immunoSEQ multiplex PCR; TCRdb's copy keeps in-frame clones and lacks some. The sample lists 180,000 or so clones, approximately 80% occurring once. The sequenced sample was PBMCs or T cells enriched from blood (not recorded which). These receptors all come from a man in his sixties who had been exposed to COVID-19. Both conserved end residues are part of each CDR3. The D gene is left open where the match is weak. The listing skips clone size in some rows; elsewhere it reads once, few, many or a size class.

J gene,clone size,D gene,V gene,CDR3 protein,CDR3 DNA
TRBJ2-7,once,NA,TRBV6-5,CASSLNGGSYEQYF,TGTGCCAGCAGTTTAAACGGGGGCTCCTACGAGCAGTACTTC
TRBJ2-5,NA,NA,TRBV24-1,CATGETGVQETQYF,TGTGCCACCGGAGAAACGGGGGTTCAAGAGACCCAGTACTTC
TRBJ2-7,NA,TRBD1,TRBV28,CASSLGTGNYEQYF,TGTGCCAGCAGTTTAGGGACAGGGAACTACGAGCAGTACTTC
TRBJ1-2,NA,NA,TRBV24-1,CATSDPGDYGYTF,TGTGCCACCAGTGACCCGGGAGACTATGGCTACACCTTC
TRBJ1-6,NA,NA,TRBV7-2,CASSLGGRGGNSPLHF,TGTGCCAGCAGCTTAGGCGGCAGGGGAGGGAATTCACCCCTCCACTTT
TRBJ2-3,few,TRBD2,TRBV30,CAWSVRRGRRGADTQYF,TGTGCCTGGAGTGTTCGTCGGGGACGCCGGGGGGCAGATACGCAGTATTTT
TRBJ1-4,once,TRBD1,TRBV28,CASSSTDRGLEKLFF,TGTGCCAGCAGTTCCACTGACAGGGGGCTTGAAAAACTGTTTTTT
TRBJ2-7,NA,TRBD1,TRBV30,CAGGQGMYEQYF,TGTGCCGGAGGACAGGGGATGTACGAGCAGTACTTC
TRBJ2-3,NA,TRBD2,TRBV9,CASSALGLAASTDTQYF,TGTGCCAGCAGCGCCTTAGGACTAGCGGCTAGCACAGATACGCAGTATTTT
TRBJ2-3,once,TRBD2,TRBV5-1,CASSLGAGGRKADTQYF,TGCGCCAGCAGCTTGGGTGCCGGCGGGAGGAAGGCAGATACGCAGTATTTT
TRBJ1-4,NA,TRBD1,TRBV10-3,CAIRQGASEKLFF,TGTGCCATCCGACAGGGGGCGAGCGAAAAACTGTTTTTT
TRBJ2-3,NA,TRBD2,TRBV29-1,CSVSRTSGGTDTQYF,TGCAGCGTTTCCCGGACTAGCGGGGGCACAGATACGCAGTATTTT
TRBJ2-2,NA,TRBD2,TRBV7-2,CASRPTGTSSIGELFF,TGTGCCAGCAGGCCTACCGGGACTAGTTCAATCGGGGAGCTGTTTTTT
TRBJ1-2,NA,NA,TRBV29-1,CSVVWTDYGYTF,TGCAGCGTTGTGTGGACAGATTATGGCTACACCTTC
TRBJ2-1,NA,NA,TRBV11-3,CASSPIAVRGYNEQFF,TGTGCCAGCAGCCCCATAGCGGTTAGAGGTTACAATGAGCAGTTCTTC
TRBJ1-1,NA,TRBD1,TRBV7-3,CASSLRGGQAFF,TGTGCCAGCAGCTTACGAGGGGGCCAAGCTTTCTTT
TRBJ2-7,NA,TRBD2,TRBV28,CASISRGLAGSYEQYF,TGTGCCAGCATTAGCAGAGGACTAGCGGGTTCCTACGAGCAGTACTTC
TRBJ2-7,NA,NA,TRBV12-3/TRBV12-4,CASSLGRGREQYF,TGTGCCAGCAGTTTGGGCAGGGGCCGCGAGCAGTACTTC
TRBJ2-7,NA,NA,TRBV7-8,CASSLQGYEQYF,TGTGCCAGCAGCTTACAGGGCTACGAGCAGTACTTC
TRBJ2-7,NA,TRBD2,TRBV18,CASSRVGGRNEQYF,TGTGCCAGCTCACGCGTGGGCGGGAGGAACGAGCAGTACTTC
TRBJ2-5,NA,TRBD2,TRBV5-4,CASSIRLAGAQETQYF,TGTGCCAGCAGCATAAGACTAGCGGGAGCTCAGGAGACCCAGTACTTC
TRBJ2-5,NA,TRBD1,TRBV24-1,CATSDPKPGQGMKTQYF,TGTGCCACCAGTGACCCAAAACCGGGACAGGGGATGAAGACCCAGTACTTC
TRBJ2-7,NA,TRBD1,TRBV12-3/TRBV12-4,CASRTGTVGEQYF,TGTGCCAGCAGGACGGGGACAGTGGGGGAGCAGTACTTC
TRBJ1-5,NA,NA,TRBV10-3,CAISDGSGNQPQHF,TGTGCCATCAGTGACGGTAGCGGCAATCAGCCCCAGCATTTT
TRBJ1-1,NA,TRBD1,TRBV18,CASSPRTGQMNTEAFF,TGTGCCAGCTCACCCCGGACAGGGCAAATGAACACTGAAGCTTTCTTT
TRBJ2-3,NA,TRBD2,TRBV7-9,CASSYTSGSADTQYF,TGTGCCAGCAGCTATACTAGCGGGAGTGCAGATACGCAGTATTTT
TRBJ1-5,few,NA,TRBV6-5,CASSLDSNSNQPQHF,TGTGCCAGCAGTTTAGACAGTAATAGCAATCAGCCCCAGCATTTT
TRBJ2-1,NA,TRBD1,TRBV4-3,CASSQEYGQAYNEQFF,TGCGCCAGCAGCCAAGAATACGGACAGGCCTACAATGAGCAGTTCTTC
TRBJ1-2,NA,NA,TRBV28,CASIGGGRRSPNPYGYTF,TGTGCCAGCATTGGGGGCGGACGCCGGAGCCCAAACCCCTATGGCTACACCTTC
TRBJ1-5,NA,TRBD1,TRBV29-1,CSVGLGQGQGAQHF,TGCAGCGTTGGTTTGGGACAGGGTCAGGGAGCCCAGCATTTT
TRBJ1-2,once,NA,TRBV7-2,CASRRDTTYGYTF,TGTGCCAGTCGCCGGGACACCACCTATGGCTACACCTTC
TRBJ1-5,once,NA,TRBV19,CASSTIGVNSNQPQHF,TGTGCCAGTAGTACGATCGGGGTGAATAGCAATCAGCCCCAGCATTTT
TRBJ2-3,NA,TRBD1,TRBV5-6,CASSLDRGNTDTQYF,TGTGCCAGCAGCTTGGACAGGGGCAACACAGATACGCAGTATTTT
TRBJ1-4,NA,NA,TRBV5-1,CASSSNNEKLFF,TGCGCCAGCAGCTCAAATAATGAAAAACTGTTTTTT
TRBJ2-5,NA,NA,TRBV3-1/TRBV3-2,CASGPERGETQYF,TGTGCCAGCGGACCTGAGAGGGGGGAGACCCAGTACTTC
TRBJ2-3,NA,TRBD2,TRBV2,CASGREGREDTQYF,TGTGCCAGCGGGCGGGAGGGCCGCGAAGATACGCAGTATTTT
TRBJ1-6,NA,TRBD1,TRBV27,CASSRDRSSYNSPLHF,TGTGCCAGCAGCCGGGACAGGAGCTCCTATAATTCACCCCTCCACTTT
TRBJ2-5,once,NA,TRBV12-3/TRBV12-4,CASSFRGETQYF,TGTGCCAGCAGTTTCAGGGGAGAGACCCAGTACTTC
TRBJ2-7,few,NA,TRBV9,CASSPHQGSVYEQYF,TGTGCCAGCAGCCCCCACCAGGGTTCGGTCTACGAGCAGTACTTC
TRBJ2-1,few,NA,TRBV7-9,CASSLRWEAYNEQFF,TGTGCCAGCAGCTTAAGGTGGGAGGCCTACAATGAGCAGTTCTTC
TRBJ1-6,NA,NA,TRBV7-2,CASSLGREAPLHF,TGTGCCAGCAGCTTAGGCAGGGAGGCACCCCTCCACTTT